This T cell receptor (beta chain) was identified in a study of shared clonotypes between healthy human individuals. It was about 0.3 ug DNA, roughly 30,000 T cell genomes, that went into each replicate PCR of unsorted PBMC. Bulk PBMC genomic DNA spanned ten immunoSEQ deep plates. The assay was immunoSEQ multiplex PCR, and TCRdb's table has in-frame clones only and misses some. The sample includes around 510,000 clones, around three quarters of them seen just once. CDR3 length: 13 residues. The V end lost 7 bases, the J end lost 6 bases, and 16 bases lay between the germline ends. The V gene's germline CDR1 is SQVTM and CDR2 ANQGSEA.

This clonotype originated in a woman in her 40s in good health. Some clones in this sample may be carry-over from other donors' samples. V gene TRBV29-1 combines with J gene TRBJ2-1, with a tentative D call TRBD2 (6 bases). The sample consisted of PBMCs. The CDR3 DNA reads TGCAGCGCGGTGGCTAGCGCCGGCAATGAGCAGTTCTTC. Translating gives CSAVASAGNEQFF.